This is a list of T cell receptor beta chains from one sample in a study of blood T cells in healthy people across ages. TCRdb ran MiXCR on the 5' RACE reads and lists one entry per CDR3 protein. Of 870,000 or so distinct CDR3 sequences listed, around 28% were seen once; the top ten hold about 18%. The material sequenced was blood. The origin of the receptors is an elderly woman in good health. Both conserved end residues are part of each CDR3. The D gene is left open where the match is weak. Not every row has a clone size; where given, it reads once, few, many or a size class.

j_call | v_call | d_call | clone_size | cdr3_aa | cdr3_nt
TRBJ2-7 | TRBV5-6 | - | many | CASSLARDIRYEQYF | TGTGCCAGCAGCTTGGCCCGAGACATCAGATACGAGCAGTACTTC
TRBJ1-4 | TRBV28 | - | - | CASSPRTGLNEKPFF | TGTGCCAGCAGTCCCCGGACGGGACTTAATGAAAAACCGTTTTTT
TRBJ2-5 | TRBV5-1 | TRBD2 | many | CASSLALAGTQETQYF | TGCGCCAGCAGCTTGGCTCTAGCGGGGACCCAAGAGACCCAGTACTTC
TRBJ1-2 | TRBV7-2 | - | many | CASSPSRNYGYTF | TGTGCCAGCAGCCCGAGCCGTAACTATGGCTACACCTTC
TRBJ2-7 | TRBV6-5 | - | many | CASSYMGTPAYEQYF | TGTGCCAGCAGTTACATGGGGACCCCAGCCTACGAGCAGTACTTC
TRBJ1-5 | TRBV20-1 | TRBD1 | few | CSARAPWGTGGNEPQHF | TGCAGTGCTAGAGCTCCCTGGGGGACAGGGGGCAATGAGCCCCAGCATTTT
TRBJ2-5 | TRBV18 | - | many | CASSPESSTREQYF | TGTGCCAGCTCACCAGAGAGCTCGACCAGGGAGCAGTACTTC
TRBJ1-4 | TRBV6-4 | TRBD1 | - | CASSDSGTVCEKLFF | TGTGCCAGCAGTGACTCTGGGACAGTCTGTGAAAAACTGTTTTTT
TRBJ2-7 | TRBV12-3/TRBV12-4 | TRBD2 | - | CASSLGSGGQSYEQYF | TGTGCCAGCAGTTTAGGGAGCGGGGGGCAATCCTACGAGCAGTACTTC
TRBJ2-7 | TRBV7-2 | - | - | CASTRRERSSYEQYF | TGTGCCAGCACCCGCAGGGAGAGAAGCTCCTACGAGCAGTACTTC
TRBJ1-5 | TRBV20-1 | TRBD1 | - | CSAYSGTGNQPQHF | TGCAGTGCTTACTCCGGGACAGGAAATCAGCCCCAGCATTTT
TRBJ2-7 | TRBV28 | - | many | CASSLGIPPYEQYF | TGTGCCAGCAGTTTAGGGATACCCCCCTACGAGCAGTACTTC
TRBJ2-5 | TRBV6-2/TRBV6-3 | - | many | CASSRGPAWRGPSTGETQYF | TGTGCCAGCAGTCGGGGCCCCGCGTGGCGGGGGCCGTCCACCGGTGAGACCCAGTACTTC
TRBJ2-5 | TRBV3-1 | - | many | CASSPLGGQETQYF | TGTGCCAGCAGTCCCTTGGGGGGCCAAGAGACCCAGTACTTC
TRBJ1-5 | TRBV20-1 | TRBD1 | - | CSAIRTGGGQPQHF | TGCAGTGCCATCCGGACAGGGGGCGGTCAGCCCCAGCATTTT
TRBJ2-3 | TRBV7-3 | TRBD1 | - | CASSLTGGLTSDTQYF | TGTGCCAGCAGCTTAACAGGGGGCTTGACCTCAGATACGCAGTATTTT
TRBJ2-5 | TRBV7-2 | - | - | CASSRTGTRLAAETQYF | TGTGCCAGCAGCCGAACGGGGACAAGGTTGGCGGCAGAGACCCAGTACTTC
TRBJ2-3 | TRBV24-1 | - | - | CATSESGKETDTQYF | TGTGCCACCAGTGAATCGGGGAAAGAAACAGATACGCAGTATTTT
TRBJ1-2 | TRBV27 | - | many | CASSGVGYYGYTF | TGTGCCAGCAGTGGCGTGGGGTACTATGGCTACACCTTC
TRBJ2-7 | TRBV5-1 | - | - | CASSERGGTGEQYF | TGCGCCAGCAGCGAGAGGGGGGGCACGGGGGAGCAGTACTTC
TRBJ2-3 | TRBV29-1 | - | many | CSVGGPSTDTQYF | TGCAGCGTAGGCGGACCCAGCACAGATACGCAGTATTTT
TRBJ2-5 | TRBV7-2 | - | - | CASRKVGQGTETRYF | -
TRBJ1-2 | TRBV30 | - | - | CAWSVYGHLIKGYGYTF | TGTGCCTGGAGTGTATACGGACATCTTATAAAAGGCTATGGCTACACCTTC
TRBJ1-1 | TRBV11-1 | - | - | CASSFMTNTEAFF | TGTGCCAGCAGCTTTATGACAAACACTGAAGCTTTCTTT
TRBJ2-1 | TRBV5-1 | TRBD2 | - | CASSLGPTSGIHPRSEQFF | TGCGCCAGCAGCTTGGGCCCGACTAGCGGGATTCACCCGAGGAGTGAGCAGTTCTTC
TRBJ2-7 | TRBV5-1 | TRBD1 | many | CASSLGQGAMDEQYF | TGCGCCAGCAGCTTAGGACAGGGGGCGATGGACGAGCAGTACTTC
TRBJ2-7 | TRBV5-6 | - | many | CASSLKEVGTSAWEQYF | TGTGCCAGCAGCTTAAAGGAAGTCGGGACAAGTGCCTGGGAGCAGTACTTC
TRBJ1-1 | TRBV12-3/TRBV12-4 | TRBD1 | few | CASSRGGRGTEAFF | TGTGCCAGCAGCCGAGGGGGCCGGGGAACTGAAGCTTTCTTT
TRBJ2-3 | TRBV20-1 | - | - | CRALLGGTDTQDF | TGCAGGGCCCTCCTGGGAGGGACAGATACGCAGGATTTT
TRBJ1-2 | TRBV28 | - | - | CASSSGGYTF | TGTGCCAGCAGCAGTGGGGGCTACACCTTC
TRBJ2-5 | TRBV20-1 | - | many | CSAILSETQYF | TGCAGTGCTATACTCTCGGAGACCCAGTACTTC
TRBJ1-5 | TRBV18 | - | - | CASSPSQGDQPQHF | TGTGCCAGCTCACCATCTCAGGGCGATCAGCCCCAGCATTTT
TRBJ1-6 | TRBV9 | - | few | CASSLSSVVSSPLHF | TGTGCCAGCAGCCTTAGCTCGGTTGTAAGCTCACCCCTCCACTTT
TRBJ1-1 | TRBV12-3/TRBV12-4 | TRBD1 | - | CASSLAHVGQGRNTEAFF | TGTGCCAGCAGTTTAGCGCACGTTGGACAGGGCAGGAACACTGAAGCTTTCTTT
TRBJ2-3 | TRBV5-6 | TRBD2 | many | CASSADPGTSGTDTQYF | TGTGCCAGCAGCGCTGATCCCGGGACTAGCGGAACAGATACGCAGTATTTT
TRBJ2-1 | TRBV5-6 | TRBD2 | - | CASSEALAAYNEQFF | TGTGCCAGCAGCGAAGCCCTAGCGGCCTACAATGAGCAGTTCTTC
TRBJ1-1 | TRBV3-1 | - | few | CASSQPFRGTEAFF | TGTGCCAGCAGCCAACCCTTTAGGGGGACTGAAGCTTTCTTT
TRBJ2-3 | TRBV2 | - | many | CASSRGPSTDTQYF | TGTGCCAGCAGTCGGGGCCCTAGCACAGATACGCAGTATTTT
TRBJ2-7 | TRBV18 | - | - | CASSPRTRGSSYEQYF | TGTGCCAGCTCACCAAGGACGCGGGGCAGCTCCTACGAGCAGTACTTC
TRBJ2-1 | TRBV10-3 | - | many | CAIFGGSYNEQFF | TGTGCCATCTTCGGGGGCTCCTACAATGAGCAGTTCTTC
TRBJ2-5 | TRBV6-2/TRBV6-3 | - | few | CASSQPDSGGETQYF | TGTGCCAGCAGCCAACCGGATTCTGGGGGAGAGACCCAGTACTTC
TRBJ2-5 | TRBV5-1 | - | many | CASSLSLRGETQYF | TGCGCCAGCAGCTTGAGTCTGCGGGGAGAGACCCAGTACTTC
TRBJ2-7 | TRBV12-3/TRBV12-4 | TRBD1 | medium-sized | CASSLGEQGGSYEQYF | TGTGCCAGCAGTTTAGGTGAACAGGGGGGTAGCTACGAGCAGTACTTC
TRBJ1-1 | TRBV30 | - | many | CAWRGSTEAFF | TGTGCCTGGAGGGGGAGCACTGAAGCTTTCTTT
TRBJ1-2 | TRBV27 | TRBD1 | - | CASSYRGGGYTF | TGTGCCAGCAGTTATAGAGGGGGCGGCTACACCTTC
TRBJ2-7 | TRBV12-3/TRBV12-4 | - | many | CASSYRVWDEQYF | TGTGCCAGCAGTTACAGGGTGTGGGACGAGCAGTACTTC
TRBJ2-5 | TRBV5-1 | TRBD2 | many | CASSLVAGDQETQYF | TGCGCCAGCAGCTTGGTAGCGGGGGACCAAGAGACCCAGTACTTC
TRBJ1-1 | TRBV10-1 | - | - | CASSDSTVDTEAFF | TGCGCCAGCAGTGACTCTACGGTGGACACTGAAGCTTTCTTT
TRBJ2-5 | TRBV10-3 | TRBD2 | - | CAISDRRLAGEGETQYF | TGTGCCATCAGTGATCGGAGACTAGCGGGAGAGGGAGAGACCCAGTACTTC